This T cell receptor (beta chain) was found in a study of CD8 T cells in Susac syndrome. The study, taken as a whole, reports: In Susac patients, clonal expansion was not detected in CD4+ cells.

Turning to this clonotype: Its antigen is currently unknown.

TCR beta sequencing covered blood CD8+ and CD4+ T cells. In contrast to the negatively isolated CD8+ and CD4+ T cells, TEMRA cells were FACS-enriched. An amount of RNA that ranged from 0.5 to 1 ug was reverse transcribed with random hexamers. An immunoSEQ multiplex PCR generated amplified TCR beta CDR3 products spanning 54 Vbeta and 13 Jbeta. TCRdb analysed the immunoSEQ multiplex PCR reads with MiXCR anew, one entry per CDR3 protein. The table includes roughly 160,000 distinct CDR3 sequences, 90% to 96% detected once. Looked up from germline, CDR1 is WSHSY and CDR2 is SAAADI. V was clipped by 4 bases and J by 1 base; unmatched bases: 3. The length of the CDR3 is 15 residues.

This TCR came from a human donor with Susac syndrome. V gene TRBV10-2 combines with J gene TRBJ2-4; TRBD2 matches 8 bases. Input material: CD4+ T cells from PBMCs. For the CDR3, the DNA is TGCGCCAGCAGTGCCGGGGGGGCTGCCAAAAACATTCAGTACTTC. This codes for CASSAGGAAKNIQYF.